These 32 T cell receptor beta chains came from one sample sequenced in a study of T cells in Graves' hyperthyroidism and ophthalmopathy (dated by TCRdb to about 2019). The protocol used for the library was multiplex PCR. The data were produced on an Illumina HiSeq 2000. The TCR beta CDR3 regions were amplified from the RNA transcripts. A first-round RT-PCR of the TCR CDR3 used the HTBI primer set with the Qiagen OneStep RT-PCR kit. TCRdb took the public reads, trimmed them with fastp at Q25, ran MiXCR for clone calling and kept in-frame beta chains. Every distinct CDR3 protein forms one entry, paired with its most common genes and DNA. In this sample the table shows about 350,000 distinct CDR3 sequences, roughly 15% of which occur a single time. About 21% of the sample is taken by the ten largest. Sequencing was performed on blood. Receptor source: a woman aged 60-70 years with Graves' ophthalmopathy.

This clonotype has a handful of counts. This could be a read error, since a much larger clone is one nucleotide away. The chain has TRBV2 and TRBJ2-1; 10 bases map to TRBD2. The germline CDR1 and CDR2 sequences are SNHLY and FYNNEI. This CDR3 spans 14 amino acids. The CDR3 nucleotides read TGTGCCAGCAGCCAGCGGGAGGGTCTGAGTGAGCAGTCCTTC. Protein: CASSQREGLSEQSF.

The V gene is TRBV5-4, the J gene TRBJ2-7; tentative D call: TRBD2 (7 bases). The V gene lost 2 bases and the J gene lost 6 bases, with 15 bases spanning the gap. The CDR3 consists of 14 residues. Germline V CDR1 and CDR2: SGHNT, YYREEE (reference sequence). The CDR3 is CASSFSGTGAEQYF. The CDR3, as DNA: TGTGCCAGCAGCTTCAGCGGGACGGGGGCCGAGCAGTACTTC.

The V and J genes are TRBV5-1 and TRBJ2-7, with D possibly being TRBD1 or TRBD2 (7 bases each). This CDR3 is built from 15 residues. The V gene's germline CDR1 is SGHRS and CDR2 YFSETQ. V lost 4 bases and J 2 bases, leaving 16 bases between the germline ends. CDR3 DNA sequence: TGCGCCAGCAGCCTCGGGGGAGGGGGCACCTACGAGCAGTACTTC. Translating gives CASSLGGGGTYEQYF.

This clonotype was observed many times. The chain combines TRBV18 with TRBJ1-5; D unresolved. This CDR3 spans 14 amino acids. Germline CDR1 is KGHSH and CDR2 is LQKENI. V was trimmed by 4 bases and J by 3 bases, leaving 10 bases between them. The CDR3 spells CASSLSDTNQPQHF. CDR3 coding DNA: TGTGCCAGCTCACTTTCAGACACCAATCAGCCCCAGCATTTT. Full variable domain (missing parts from reference TRBV18 and TRBJ1-5): NAGVMQNPRHLVRRRGQEARLRCSPMKGHSHVYWYRQLPEEGLKFMVYLQKENIIDESGMPKERFSAEFPKEGPSILRIQQVVRGDSAAYFCASSLSDTNQPQHFGDGTRLSIL.

V and J are TRBV24-1 and TRBJ1-1; D may be TRBD1 (5 bases). Germline values: CDR1 KGHDR, CDR2 SFDVKD. Trimming pared 1 base from V and 8 bases from J, leaving 10 bases between. The CDR3 sequence is 13 residues long. CDR3 nucleotides: TGTGCCACCAGTGATTTTACGGGGGGAGAAGCTTTCTTT. Translation: CATSDFTGGEAFF.

In the case of this clonotype: One end of the junction fails to match germline, which may point to a read error. The J gene is TRBJ2-6, the V gene TRBV15, with D possibly TRBD2 on 5 matching bases. The CDR3 loop spans 15 amino acids. CDR1 is LNHNV, CDR2 YYDKDF, per germline (reference sequence). The CDR3 nucleotides are TGTGCCACCAGCCGAGACGGGGCTGGGGCCAACGTCCTGACTTTC. The encoded protein is CATSRDGAGANVLTF.

This clonotype has ten or more counts. The chain employs TRBV5-1 and TRBJ2-3; D is perhaps TRBD2 (6 bases). The CDR3 contains 13 residues. The germline V gene has CDR1 SGHRS and CDR2 YFSETQ. V lost 0 bases to trimming and J lost 8 bases, with 10 bases between them. The CDR3 protein is CASSLEVSGTQYF. CDR3 in DNA: TGCGCCAGCAGCTTGGAGGTTAGCGGTACGCAGTATTTT.

This clonotype has more than one count but fewer than ten. The chain combines TRBV29-1 with TRBJ2-1; no reliable D call. The CDR3 length is 16 residues. Trimming shortened V by 1 base and J by 8 bases, and 21 bases separated the two germline ends. Germline-derived CDR1 and CDR2 are SQVTM and ANQGSEA. DNA for the CDR3: TGCAGCGTTGAAGTTGATGGTCTAACGAGTATGGATGAGCAGTTCTTC. Translated, it gives CSVEVDGLTSMDEQFF.

This clonotype was observed many times. V usage is TRBV5-1 and J usage is TRBJ2-5; 9 bases are shared with TRBD2. The CDR3 is made up of 15 amino acids. J lost 2 bases, V lost 4 bases, and 6 bases had no gene match. Germline V gene sequence: CDR1 SGHRS, CDR2 YFSETQ. CDR3 protein: CASSRETSGQETQYF. The CDR3 DNA reads as TGCGCCAGCAGCCGTGAGACTAGCGGACAAGAGACCCAGTACTTC.

The chain is built from TRBV7-9 and TRBJ1-2, with D uncertain. V lost 1 base, J lost 6 bases, and 6 bases lay in between. The CDR3 sequence is 12 residues long. From germline, CDR1 is SEHNR and CDR2 FQNEAQ (reference sequence). The CDR3 region is CASSLDSNGYTF. The CDR3 DNA sequence: TGTGCCAGCAGCTTAGATTCAAATGGCTACACCTTC.

The rearrangement links TRBV11-2 to TRBJ2-7, with D possibly being TRBD1 (6 bases). V was trimmed by 6 bases and J by 2 bases, leaving 14 bases between them. The CDR3 spans 14 residues. Germline-derived CDR1 and CDR2 are SGHAT and FQNNGV. Here the CDR3 reads CASSPGHAAYEQYF. The CDR3 region has the DNA TGTGCCAGCAGTCCGGGACACGCCGCCTACGAGCAGTACTTC.

This clonotype came up many times. V and J are TRBV10-2 and TRBJ2-1, with 8 bases identical to TRBD2. The CDR3 runs 17 residues. V was clipped by 2 bases and J by 4 bases; unmatched bases: 10. Germline V gene data show CDR1 as WSHSY and CDR2 as SAAADI. The CDR3 DNA reads as TGCGCCAGCAGTGAGGGGGGGGGGCGGGAGGCTTACAATGAGCAGTTCTTC. Amino acid sequence: CASSEGGGREAYNEQFF.

In nucleotides, the CDR3 is TGTGCCAGCTCCGCCGGACTAGCGGACTCCTACGAGCAGTACTTC. This encodes CASSAGLADSYEQYF. The J gene is TRBJ2-7, the V gene TRBV13, with TRBD2 matching 10 bases. Germline V CDR1 and CDR2: PRHDT, FYEKMQ (reference sequence). This CDR3 has 15 residues. After removal of 8 bases from V and 0 bases from J, the junction contained 7 bases not matched to a gene.

This clonotype was seen ten or more times. The CDR3 loop is CASSPTDRTGYTF. CDR3 DNA: TGTGCCAGCAGTCCAACCGACAGGACCGGCTACACCTTC. The genes are TRBV28 and TRBJ1-2; tentatively, D is TRBD1 (6 bases). This CDR3 has 13 amino acids. Trimming pared 5 bases from V and 8 bases from J, leaving 15 bases between. CDR1 is MDHEN, CDR2 SYDVKM, per germline.

This chain links TRBV9 with TRBJ2-7, with 9 bases aligning to TRBD2. This CDR3 comprises 15 residues. Trimming took 0 bases from V and 5 from J; bases not matched to a gene: 6. Germline CDR1 and CDR2: SGDLS and YYNGEE. The CDR3 nucleotides are TGTGCCAGCAGCGTAGAGGCTAGCGGGACTCACGAGCAGTACTTC. Its protein product is CASSVEASGTHEQYF.

The chain is built from TRBV11-2 and TRBJ1-3; unclear D gene. The CDR3 is made up of 16 amino acids. Trimming pared 5 bases from V and 0 bases from J, leaving 14 bases between. Germline V gene sequence: CDR1 SGHAT, CDR2 FQNNGV. CDR3 amino acids: CASSRTGSNSGNTIYF. Here the CDR3 DNA reads TGTGCCAGCAGCCGGACGGGGAGCAACTCTGGAAACACCATATATTTT. Supplemented by reference TRBV11-2 and TRBJ1-3, the full variable domain reads EAGVAQSPRYKIIEKRQSVAFWCNPISGHATLYWYQQILGQGPKLLIQFQNNGVVDDSQLPKDRFSAERLKGVDSTLKIQPAKLEDSAVYLCASSRTGSNSGNTIYFGEGSWLTVV.

This clonotype was counted at least ten times. The chain links TRBV6-5 to TRBJ1-4; D may be TRBD1 (5 bases). The germline V gene has CDR1 MNHEY and CDR2 SVGAGI. Trimming pared 2 bases from V and 7 bases from J, leaving 11 bases between. The CDR3 extends over 14 amino acids. CDR3 coding DNA: TGTGCCAGCAGTTACCGGGGGGGGGTTGAAAAACTGTTTTTT. Encoded protein: CASSYRGGVEKLFF.

This clonotype was seen ten or more times. At one of its ends the junction is not consistent with the germline gene, which may arise from a read error. V usage is TRBV2 and J usage is TRBJ1-1; the match to TRBD1 covers 9 bases. This CDR3 region has 17 residues. CDR1 is SNHLY, CDR2 FYNNEI, per germline. Here the CDR3 reads CASSEETPGQGNTEAFF. DNA for the CDR3: TGTGCCAGCAGCGAAGAAACCCCGGGACAGGGAAACACTGAAGCTTTCTTT.

This clonotype has a count of ten or more. V gene TRBV6-1 combines with J gene TRBJ2-3; D gene uncertain. V was trimmed by 1 base and J by 0 bases, leaving 8 bases between them. The length of the CDR3 is 15 residues. Germline CDR1 reads MNHNS; CDR2 reads SASEGT. CDR3 residues: CASSEGSISTDTQYF. In DNA form, the CDR3 reads TGTGCCAGCAGTGAAGGAAGTATCAGCACAGATACGCAGTATTTT.

This clonotype was picked up many times. The chain employs TRBV6-1 and TRBJ2-7; D gene unclear. Germline assignment: CDR1 MNHNS and CDR2 SASEGT. The CDR3 loop spans 11 amino acids. V lost 4 bases to trimming and J lost 5 bases, with 6 bases between them. The CDR3 protein is CASSGGHEQYF. In nucleotides, the CDR3 is TGTGCCAGCAGTGGAGGACACGAGCAGTACTTC.

The CDR3 sequence: CASSPGWQGTGELFF. As DNA, the CDR3 is TGTGCCAGCAGTCCAGGGTGGCAGGGCACCGGGGAGCTGTTTTTT. The genes are TRBV2 and TRBJ2-2; tentative D call: TRBD1 (5 bases). Trimming removed 5 bases from V and 4 bases from J, with 14 bases in between. The germline V gene encodes CDR1 SNHLY and CDR2 FYNNEI. The CDR3 has 15 amino acids.

This clonotype was counted ten times or more. CDR3 sequence: CASSGKDASSYNEQFF. Here the CDR3 DNA reads TGTGCCAGCAGCGGAAAGGACGCCAGCTCCTACAATGAGCAGTTCTTC. This sequence joins TRBV6-1 and TRBJ2-1; D uncertain. This CDR3 contains 16 residues. V dropped 6 bases and J dropped 0 bases, with 15 bases sitting between them. CDR1 and CDR2 (germline): MNHNS, SASEGT.

This clonotype came up many times. The chain joins TRBV28 to TRBJ2-1; D ambiguous. The ends were cut back, 4 bases at V and 0 bases at J, with 13 bases in the middle. This CDR3 is built from 16 residues. Germline V CDR1 and CDR2: MDHEN, SYDVKM. CDR3 region: CASSSYSTSSYNEQFF. The CDR3 bases are TGTGCCAGCAGTTCCTACTCTACAAGCTCCTACAATGAGCAGTTCTTC.

This clonotype occurred many times. The chain uses TRBV5-6 and TRBJ1-2, with TRBD1 matching 12 bases. The V segment lost 4 bases and the J segment 7 bases; nucleotides outside the gene matches: 8. The CDR3 totals 15 residues. Germline V CDR1 and CDR2: SGHDT, YYEEEE. CDR3 DNA sequence: TGTGCCAGCAGCAGGGGACAGGGGGCTGAATCTGGCTACACCTTC. This gives the protein CASSRGQGAESGYTF.

This clonotype came up many times. The CDR3 DNA reads as TGTGCCAGCAGCTTAGTGCCAGCGGGAGGCCCCACAGATACGCAGTATTTT. It codes for CASSLVPAGGPTDTQYF. This chain joins TRBV7-2 and TRBJ2-3, with 9 bases fitting TRBD2. The length of the CDR3 is 17 residues. V shed 1 base, J shed 2 bases, and the junction held 7 bases outside the gene matches. The germline V gene encodes CDR1 SGHTA and CDR2 FQGNSA. The complete variable domain, with remaining parts taken from reference TRBV7-2 and TRBJ2-3, reads GAGVSQSPSNKVTEKGKDVELRCDPISGHTALYWYRQSLGQGLEFLIYFQGNSAPDKSGLPSDRFSAERTGGSVSTLTIQRTQQEDSAVYLCASSLVPAGGPTDTQYFGPGTRLTVL.

This chain uses TRBV9 with TRBJ1-1; D is perhaps TRBD1 (6 bases). Germline CDR1 and CDR2: SGDLS and YYNGEE. V was shortened by 4 bases and J by 7 bases, with 14 bases between the two germline ends. This CDR3 comprises 13 residues. The CDR3 reads CASSPRGQSEAFF. The CDR3 DNA follows: TGTGCCAGCAGCCCGCGGGGGCAGAGTGAAGCTTTCTTT.

The chain carries TRBV20-1 and TRBJ2-1; D tentatively fits TRBD1 or TRBD2 (6 bases each). The CDR3 runs to 11 residues. Germline V CDR1 and CDR2: DFQATT, SNEGSKA (reference sequence). V lost 7 bases and J lost 8, with 12 bases in between. The CDR3 region has the DNA TGCAGTGTTGCGGAGGGGGATGAGCAGTTCTTC. It specifies CSVAEGDEQFF.

This clonotype was counted at least ten times. In DNA form, the CDR3 reads TGTGCCAGCAGCCCCACCGTCGAGTCGCACTCCTACAATGAGCAGTTCTTC. Translation: CASSPTVESHSYNEQFF. The rearrangement links TRBV3-1 to TRBJ2-1, with D uncertain. V was clipped by 4 bases and J by 0 bases, with 16 bases between them. Germline values: CDR1 LGHDT, CDR2 YNNKEL (reference sequence). This CDR3 comprises 17 residues.

A single count supports this clonotype. The chain recombines TRBV30 with TRBJ2-6; TRBD2 is a possible D gene (6 bases). This CDR3 comprises 18 residues. V was cut by 3 bases and J by 2 bases, with 20 bases left in between. CDR1 is GTSNPN, CDR2 SVGIG, per germline (reference sequence). DNA of the CDR3: TGTGCCTGGAGCCAATCCCCGTCGGGACTGGCTGGGGCCAACGTCCTGACTTTC. Translated, it gives CAWSQSPSGLAGANVLTF.

The chain has TRBV6-1 and TRBJ1-3; TRBD1 agrees at 7 bases. The CDR3 sequence is 16 residues long. Germline lookup yields CDR1 MNHNS and CDR2 SASEGT. Trimming at V came to 6 bases and at J to 2 bases, leaving 10 bases not matched to a gene. CDR3 sequence reads: CASRDQTGRTGNTIYF. Written as DNA, the CDR3 is TGTGCCAGCAGGGACCAGACAGGGAGAACTGGAAACACCATATATTTT.

This clonotype has more than one count but fewer than ten. V is TRBV6-1 and J is TRBJ2-2; 10 positions agree with TRBD2. The CDR3 is made up of 18 amino acids. Losses at the gene ends were 6 bases for V and 2 bases for J; bases not matched to a gene: 12. The germline V gene encodes CDR1 MNHNS and CDR2 SASEGT. CDR3 sequence: CASSPRSGTSVNTGELFF. Written as DNA, the CDR3 is TGTGCCAGCAGCCCAAGATCCGGGACTAGCGTAAACACCGGGGAGCTGTTTTTT.

This clonotype was recorded a few times. The CDR3 region is CASSIPGTSGSGQFF. As DNA, the CDR3 is TGTGCCAGCAGCATCCCCGGGACTAGCGGGTCCGGGCAGTTCTTC. This rearrangement joins TRBV7-9 to TRBJ2-1, with 12 nucleotides matching TRBD2. V shed 5 bases and J 12 bases; nucleotides not matched to a gene: 11. This CDR3 has 15 amino acids. Germline V gives CDR1 SEHNR, CDR2 FQNEAQ (reference sequence). Complete variable domain (other parts from reference TRBV7-9 and TRBJ2-1): DTGVSQNPRHKITKRGQNVTFRCDPISEHNRLYWYRQTLGQGPEFLTYFQNEAQLEKSRLLSDRFSAERPKGSFSTLEIQRTEQGDSAMYLCASSIPGTSGSGQFFGPGTRLTVL.